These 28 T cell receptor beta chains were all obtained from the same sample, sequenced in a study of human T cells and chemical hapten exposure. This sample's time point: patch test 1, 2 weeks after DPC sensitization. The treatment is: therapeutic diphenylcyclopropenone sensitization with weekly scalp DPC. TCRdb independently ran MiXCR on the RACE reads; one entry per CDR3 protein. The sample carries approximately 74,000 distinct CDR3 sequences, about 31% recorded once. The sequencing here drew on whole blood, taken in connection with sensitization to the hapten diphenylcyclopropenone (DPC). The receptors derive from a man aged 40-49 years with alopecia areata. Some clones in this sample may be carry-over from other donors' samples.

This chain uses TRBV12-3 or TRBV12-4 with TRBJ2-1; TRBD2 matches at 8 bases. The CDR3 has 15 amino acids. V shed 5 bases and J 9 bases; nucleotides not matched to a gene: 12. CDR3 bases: TGTGCCAGCAGTAGGGGGACTAGGGGACGGGTTGAGCAGTTCTTC. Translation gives CASSRGTRGRVEQFF.

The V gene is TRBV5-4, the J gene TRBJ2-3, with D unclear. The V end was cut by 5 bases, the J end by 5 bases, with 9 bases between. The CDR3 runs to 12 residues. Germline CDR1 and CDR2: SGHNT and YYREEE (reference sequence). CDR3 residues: CASRTTEDTQYF. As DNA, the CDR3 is TGTGCCAGCAGGACCACGGAAGATACGCAGTATTTT.

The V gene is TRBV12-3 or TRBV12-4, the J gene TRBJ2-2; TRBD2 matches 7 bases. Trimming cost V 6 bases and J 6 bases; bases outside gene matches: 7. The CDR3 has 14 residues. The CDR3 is CASSPGTIAGELFF. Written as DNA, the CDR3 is TGTGCCAGCAGCCCTGGGACTATCGCCGGGGAGCTGTTTTTT.

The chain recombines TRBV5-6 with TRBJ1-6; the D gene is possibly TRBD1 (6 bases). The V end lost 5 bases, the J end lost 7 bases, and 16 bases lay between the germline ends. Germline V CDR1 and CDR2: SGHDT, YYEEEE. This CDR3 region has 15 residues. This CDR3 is CASRRRGFRNSPLHF. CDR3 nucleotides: TGTGCCAGCAGACGGAGGGGGTTTCGGAATTCACCCCTCCACTTT.

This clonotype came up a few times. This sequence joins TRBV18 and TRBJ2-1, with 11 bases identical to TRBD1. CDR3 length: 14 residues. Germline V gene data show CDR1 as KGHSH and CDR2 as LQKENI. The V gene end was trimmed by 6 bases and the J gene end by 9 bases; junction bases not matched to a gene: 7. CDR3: CASSPDRGLGEQFF. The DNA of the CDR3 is TGTGCCAGCTCCCCGGACAGGGGGCTTGGTGAGCAGTTCTTC.

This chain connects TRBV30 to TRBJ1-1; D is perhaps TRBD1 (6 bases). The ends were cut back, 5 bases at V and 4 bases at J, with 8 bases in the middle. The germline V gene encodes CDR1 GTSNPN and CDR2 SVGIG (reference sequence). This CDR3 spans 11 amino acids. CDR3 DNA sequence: TGTGCCTGGGGACAGTCCACTGAAGCTTTCTTT. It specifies CAWGQSTEAFF.

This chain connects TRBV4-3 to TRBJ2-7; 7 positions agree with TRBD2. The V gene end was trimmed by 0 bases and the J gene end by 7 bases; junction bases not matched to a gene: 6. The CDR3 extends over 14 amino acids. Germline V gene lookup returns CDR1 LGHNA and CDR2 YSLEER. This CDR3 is CASSQDWRAGEQYF. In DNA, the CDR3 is TGCGCCAGCAGCCAAGATTGGCGAGCGGGGGAGCAGTACTTC.

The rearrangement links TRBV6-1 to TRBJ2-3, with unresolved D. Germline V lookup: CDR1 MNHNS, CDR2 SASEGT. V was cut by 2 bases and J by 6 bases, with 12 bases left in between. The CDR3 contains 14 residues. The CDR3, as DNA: TGTGCCAGCAGTGAACGCCCCACGACTGATACGCAGTATTTT. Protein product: CASSERPTTDTQYF.

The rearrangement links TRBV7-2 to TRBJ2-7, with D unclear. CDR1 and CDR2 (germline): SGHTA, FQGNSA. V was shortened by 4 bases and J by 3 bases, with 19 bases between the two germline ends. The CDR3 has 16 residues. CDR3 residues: CASSSPMAGPYYEQYF. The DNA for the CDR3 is TGTGCCAGCAGCTCTCCTATGGCAGGCCCGTACTACGAGCAGTACTTC.

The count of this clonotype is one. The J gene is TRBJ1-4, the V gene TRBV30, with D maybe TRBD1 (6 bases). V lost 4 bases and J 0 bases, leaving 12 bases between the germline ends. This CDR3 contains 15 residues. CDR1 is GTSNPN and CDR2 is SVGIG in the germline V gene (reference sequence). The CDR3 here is CAWTPGQTTNEKLFF. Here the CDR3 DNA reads TGTGCCTGGACCCCGGGACAAACAACTAATGAAAAACTGTTTTTT.

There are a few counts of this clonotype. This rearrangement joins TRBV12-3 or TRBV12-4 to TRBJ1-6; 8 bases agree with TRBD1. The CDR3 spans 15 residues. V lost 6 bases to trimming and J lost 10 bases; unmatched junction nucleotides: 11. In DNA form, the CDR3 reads TGTGCCAGCAGCCTCGGACAGGGAGGTGAATCACCCCTCCACTTT. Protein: CASSLGQGGESPLHF.

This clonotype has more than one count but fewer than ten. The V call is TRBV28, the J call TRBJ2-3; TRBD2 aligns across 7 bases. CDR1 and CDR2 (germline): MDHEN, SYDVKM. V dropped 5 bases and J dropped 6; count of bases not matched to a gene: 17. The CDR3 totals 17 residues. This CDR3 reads CASSVLRGGSLTDTQYF. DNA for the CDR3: TGTGCCAGCAGTGTCCTGAGGGGAGGGTCCCTCACGGATACGCAGTATTTT.

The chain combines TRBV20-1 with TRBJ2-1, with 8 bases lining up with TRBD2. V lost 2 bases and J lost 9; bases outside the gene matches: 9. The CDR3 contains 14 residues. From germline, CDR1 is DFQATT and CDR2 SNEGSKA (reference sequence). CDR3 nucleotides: TGCAGTGCTAGAACCAGCGGGAGAGGGTTTGAGCAGTTCTTC. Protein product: CSARTSGRGFEQFF.

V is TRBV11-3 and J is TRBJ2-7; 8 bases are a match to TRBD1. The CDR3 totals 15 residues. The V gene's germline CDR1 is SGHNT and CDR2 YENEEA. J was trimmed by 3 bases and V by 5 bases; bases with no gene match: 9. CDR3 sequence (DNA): TGTGCCAGCAGCGTAGGAGGGACAGGCGGCTACGAGCAGTACTTC. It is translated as CASSVGGTGGYEQYF.

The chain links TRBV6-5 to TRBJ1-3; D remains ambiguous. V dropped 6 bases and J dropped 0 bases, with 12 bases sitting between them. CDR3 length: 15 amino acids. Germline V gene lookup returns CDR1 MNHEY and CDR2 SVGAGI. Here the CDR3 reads CASSPQRSSGNTIYF. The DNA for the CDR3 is TGTGCCAGCAGCCCCCAGAGATCCTCTGGAAACACCATATATTTT.

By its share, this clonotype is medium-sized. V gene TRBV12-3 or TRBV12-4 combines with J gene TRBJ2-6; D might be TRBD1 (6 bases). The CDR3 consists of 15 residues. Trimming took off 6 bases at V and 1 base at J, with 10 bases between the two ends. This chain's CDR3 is CASSHTGSGANVLTF. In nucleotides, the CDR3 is TGTGCCAGCAGCCATACAGGGTCTGGGGCCAACGTCCTGACTTTC.

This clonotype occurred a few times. The CDR3 loop is CASSPIDWSYEQYF. In DNA, the CDR3 is TGTGCCAGCAGCCCGATAGACTGGTCCTACGAGCAGTACTTC. The chain carries TRBV7-8 and TRBJ2-7; D is uncertain. CDR3 length: 14 residues. Germline assignment: CDR1 SGHVS and CDR2 FQNEAQ. The germline V and J ends were trimmed by 5 bases and 1 base, with 12 bases remaining between them.

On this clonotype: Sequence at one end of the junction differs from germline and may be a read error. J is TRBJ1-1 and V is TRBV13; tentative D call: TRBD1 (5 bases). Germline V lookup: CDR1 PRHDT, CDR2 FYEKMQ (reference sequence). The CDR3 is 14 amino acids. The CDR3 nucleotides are TGTGCCAGCAGCTTCCCGACAGACGGGACTGAAACTTTCTTT. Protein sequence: CASSFPTDGTETFF.

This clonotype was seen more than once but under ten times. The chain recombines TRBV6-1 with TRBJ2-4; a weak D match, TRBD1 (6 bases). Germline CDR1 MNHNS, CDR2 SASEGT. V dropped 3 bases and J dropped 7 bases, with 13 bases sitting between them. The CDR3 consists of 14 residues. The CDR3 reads CASSDTHRENIQYF. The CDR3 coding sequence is TGTGCCAGCAGTGACACCCACAGGGAGAACATTCAGTACTTC.

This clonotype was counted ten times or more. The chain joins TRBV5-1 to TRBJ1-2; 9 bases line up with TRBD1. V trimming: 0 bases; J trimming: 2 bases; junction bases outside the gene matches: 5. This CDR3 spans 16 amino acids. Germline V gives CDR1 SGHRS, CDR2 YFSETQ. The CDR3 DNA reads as TGCGCCAGCAGCTTGGGGACAGGGGTGTTGAACTATGGCTACACCTTC. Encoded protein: CASSLGTGVLNYGYTF. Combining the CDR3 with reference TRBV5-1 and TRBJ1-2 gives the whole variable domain KAGVTQTPRYLIKTRGQQVTLSCSPISGHRSVSWYQQTPGQGLQFLFEYFSETQRNKGNFPGRFSGRQFSNSRSEMNVSTLELGDSALYLCASSLGTGVLNYGYTFGSGTRLTVV.

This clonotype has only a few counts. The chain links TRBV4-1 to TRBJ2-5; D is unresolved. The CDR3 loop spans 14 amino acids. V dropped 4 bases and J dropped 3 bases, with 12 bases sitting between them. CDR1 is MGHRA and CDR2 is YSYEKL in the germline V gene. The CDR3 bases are TGCGCCAGCAGCCCACCCGGTAGGGAAGAGACCCAGTACTTC. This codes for CASSPPGREETQYF.

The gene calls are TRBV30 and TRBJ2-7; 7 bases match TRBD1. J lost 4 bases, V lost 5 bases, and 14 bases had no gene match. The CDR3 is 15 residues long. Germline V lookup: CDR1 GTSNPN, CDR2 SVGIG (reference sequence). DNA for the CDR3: TGTGCCTGGCGTGGAGTGGGTACAGGGGAATACGAGCAGTACTTC. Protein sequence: CAWRGVGTGEYEQYF.

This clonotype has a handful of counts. CDR3: CASSLGLQNYEQYF. The CDR3 nucleotides read TGTGCCAGCAGTTTAGGCCTTCAAAATTACGAGCAGTACTTC. The gene calls are TRBV12-3 or TRBV12-4 and TRBJ2-7; no firm D call. This CDR3 is built from 14 residues. V was cut by 1 base and J by 4 bases, with 11 bases left in between.

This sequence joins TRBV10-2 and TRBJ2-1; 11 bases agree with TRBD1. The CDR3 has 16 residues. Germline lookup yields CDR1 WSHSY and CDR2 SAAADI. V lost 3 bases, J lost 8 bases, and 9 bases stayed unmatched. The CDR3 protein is CASSDPRDRGKDEQFF. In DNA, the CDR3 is TGCGCCAGCAGTGACCCCCGGGACAGGGGGAAGGATGAGCAGTTCTTC.

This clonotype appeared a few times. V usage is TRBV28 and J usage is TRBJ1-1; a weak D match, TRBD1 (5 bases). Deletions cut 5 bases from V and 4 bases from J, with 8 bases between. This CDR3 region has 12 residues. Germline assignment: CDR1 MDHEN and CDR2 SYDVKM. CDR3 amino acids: CASSPDITEAFF. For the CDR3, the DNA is TGTGCCAGCAGTCCGGACATCACTGAAGCTTTCTTT.

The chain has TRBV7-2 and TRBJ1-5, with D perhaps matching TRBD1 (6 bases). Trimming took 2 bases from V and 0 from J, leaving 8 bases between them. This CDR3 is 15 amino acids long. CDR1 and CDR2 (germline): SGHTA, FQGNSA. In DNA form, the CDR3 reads TGTGCCAGCAGCTTAAACAGGGATAGCAATCAGCCCCAGCATTTT. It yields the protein CASSLNRDSNQPQHF.

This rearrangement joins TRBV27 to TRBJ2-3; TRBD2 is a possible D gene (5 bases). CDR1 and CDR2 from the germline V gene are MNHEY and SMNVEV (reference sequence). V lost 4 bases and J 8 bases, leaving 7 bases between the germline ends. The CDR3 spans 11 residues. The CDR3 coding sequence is TGTGCCAGCAGTTCTCGGGGTACGCAGTATTTT. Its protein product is CASSSRGTQYF.

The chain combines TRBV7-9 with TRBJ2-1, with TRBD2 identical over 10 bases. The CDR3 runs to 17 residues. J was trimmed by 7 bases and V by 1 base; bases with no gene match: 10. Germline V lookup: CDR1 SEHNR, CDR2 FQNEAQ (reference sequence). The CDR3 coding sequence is TGTGCCAGCAGCTTAGAAGGCCAGCGGGAGGGCCTGAATGAGCAGTTCTTC. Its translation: CASSLEGQREGLNEQFF.